The 27 T cell receptor beta chains below come from one sample, sequenced in a study of blood T cell repertoires in COVID-19. TCRdb's table, derived via immunoSEQ multiplex PCR, lists solely in-frame clones and lacks some. The repertoire holds hundreds of thousands of clones, with 75% to 90% as singletons. Sequencing used peripheral blood. Every receptor here comes from a woman between 18 and 29 years old with acute or convalescent COVID-19.

This chain's CDR3 is CASSRGTLSNQPQHF. Written as DNA, the CDR3 is TGTGCCAGCAGTAGGGGTACGTTAAGCAATCAGCCCCAGCATTTT. V gene TRBV27 combines with J gene TRBJ1-5, with a weak D call TRBD1 (5 bases). CDR1 MNHEY and CDR2 SMNVEV come from the germline V gene (reference sequence). Trimming removed 5 bases from V and 1 base from J, with 12 bases in between. The CDR3 is made up of 15 amino acids.

The V and J genes are TRBV19 and TRBJ1-3, with a tentative D call TRBD1 (6 bases). V was pared by 8 bases and J by 0 bases, with 11 bases between. CDR3 length: 14 residues. Germline-derived CDR1 and CDR2 are LNHDA and SQIVND (reference sequence). As DNA, the CDR3 is TGTGCCAGTCGACAGGCGAGCTCTGGAAACACCATATATTTT. This gives the protein CASRQASSGNTIYF.

This clone was picked up one time. The chain joins TRBV5-8 to TRBJ1-5; TRBD1 matches 8 bases. With 2 bases clipped from V and 6 bases from J, the junction kept 4 bases outside the gene matches. CDR1 is SGHTS and CDR2 is YDEGEE in the germline V gene. The CDR3 sequence is 14 residues long. DNA for the CDR3: TGTGCCAGCAGCTTAACAGGGGGAGCTCAGCCCCAGCATTTT. Its protein product is CASSLTGGAQPQHF.

V is TRBV7-9 and J is TRBJ2-7, with D tentatively TRBD2 (5 bases). The CDR3 totals 16 residues. Germline-derived CDR1 and CDR2 are SEHNR and FQNEAQ (reference sequence). The V gene lost 5 bases and the J gene lost 1 base, with 18 bases spanning the gap. The CDR3 DNA sequence: TGTGCCAGCAGCCCCTTGTGGACTGAGCCGTCCTACGAGCAGTACTTC. Translation gives CASSPLWTEPSYEQYF.

The chain has TRBV15 and TRBJ1-2; D unresolved. This CDR3 is 15 amino acids long. The germline V gene has CDR1 LNHNV and CDR2 YYDKDF (reference sequence). The V and J ends lost 0 bases and 3 bases respectively, with 11 bases between them. The CDR3 DNA reads as TGTGCCACCAGCAGAGATTCGGAGGACGACTATGGCTACACCTTC. Encoded protein: CATSRDSEDDYGYTF. Supplemented by reference TRBV15 and TRBJ1-2, the full variable domain reads DAMVIQNPRYQVTQFGKPVTLSCSQTLNHNVMYWYQQKSSQAPKLLFHYYDKDFNNEADTPDNFQSRRPNTSFCFLDIRSPGLGDTAMYLCATSRDSEDDYGYTFGSGTRLTVV.

The gene calls are TRBV9 and TRBJ2-7; 10 nucleotides line up with TRBD2. The germline gives CDR1 SGDLS, CDR2 YYNGEE. The V segment lost 1 base and the J segment 7 bases; nucleotides outside the gene matches: 5. This CDR3 contains 14 residues. CDR3 bases: TGTGCCAGCAGCGTAACTAGCGGGGTGGGGGAGCAGTACTTC. Translated: CASSVTSGVGEQYF.

The chain has TRBV4-2 and TRBJ2-5; 9 bases map to TRBD2. From germline, CDR1 is LGHNA and CDR2 YNFKEQ. Trimming at V came to 4 bases and at J to 1 base, leaving 7 bases not matched to a gene. The CDR3 runs 16 residues. The CDR3 region has the DNA TGTGCCAGCAGCCCCTCAGGTAGCGGGAGCCAAGAGACCCAGTACTTC. It encodes CASSPSGSGSQETQYF.

This clone was counted once. The chain carries TRBV6-5 and TRBJ1-2; TRBD1 is a possible D gene (5 bases). The CDR3 sequence is 12 residues long. Trimming shortened V by 2 bases and J by 7 bases, and 8 bases separated the two germline ends. Germline-derived CDR1 and CDR2 are MNHEY and SVGAGI. The CDR3 DNA sequence: TGTGCCAGCAGTTACGGGGGAGGTGGCTACACCTTC. Amino acid sequence: CASSYGGGGYTF.

The chain joins TRBV6-5 to TRBJ2-5, with D hard to call. The CDR3 length is 14 residues. Germline V lookup: CDR1 MNHEY, CDR2 SVGAGI. Trimming took 8 bases from V and 10 from J, leaving 23 bases between them. The CDR3 DNA reads TGTGCCAGCGCTTCATCGATGGAGCTGGGTCTCCAGTACTTC. Translating it yields CASASSMELGLQYF.

The chain uses TRBV5-6 and TRBJ1-1; 8 positions match TRBD1. There are 14 residues in the CDR3. Losses at the gene ends were 4 bases for V and 5 bases for J; bases not matched to a gene: 7. Looked up from germline, CDR1 is SGHDT and CDR2 is YYEEEE. CDR3 region: CASSTGQGGTEAFF. In DNA, the CDR3 is TGTGCCAGCAGCACCGGACAGGGAGGAACTGAAGCTTTCTTT.

This clone was picked up a small number of times. The chain joins TRBV6-4 to TRBJ2-1, with TRBD2 matching 8 bases. The ends lost 1 base at V and 8 bases at J; junction bases unmatched: 7. CDR1 is MRHNA, CDR2 SNTAGT, per germline. The CDR3 sequence is 15 residues long. Here the CDR3 DNA reads TGTGCCAGCAGTGACTACGCGGGGGGCAGCGATGAGCAGTTCTTC. It yields the protein CASSDYAGGSDEQFF.

The rearrangement joins TRBV6-5 to TRBJ1-1; the D gene is possibly TRBD1 (5 bases). From germline, CDR1 is MNHEY and CDR2 SVGAGI. Trimming left V 5 bases short and J 0 bases short, with 10 bases between. CDR3 length equals 14 residues. CDR3 sequence: CASSPTVMNTEAFF. The CDR3, as DNA: TGTGCCAGCAGTCCGACAGTTATGAACACTGAAGCTTTCTTT.

The chain is built from TRBV6-1 and TRBJ2-7, with a weak D call TRBD1 (5 bases). V lost 1 base and J 1 base, leaving 8 bases between the germline ends. The CDR3 is 14 residues long. Germline V CDR1 and CDR2: MNHNS, SASEGT. In DNA form, the CDR3 reads TGTGCCAGCAGTGAAGACAGGTTTTCCTACGAGCAGTACTTC. It specifies CASSEDRFSYEQYF.

This chain uses TRBV28 with TRBJ1-5, with 7 bases aligning to TRBD1. V was clipped by 1 base and J by 5 bases; unmatched bases: 8. The CDR3 is 16 amino acids. The V gene's germline CDR1 is MDHEN and CDR2 SYDVKM. DNA for the CDR3: TGTGCCAGCAGTTTATCTCAAGACAGGGTGGATCAGCCCCAGCATTTT. Protein: CASSLSQDRVDQPQHF.

The chain recombines TRBV28 with TRBJ1-5, with no clear D. V gave up 6 bases and J gave up 5 bases, with 8 bases separating them. Per the germline V gene, CDR1 is MDHEN and CDR2 is SYDVKM. This CDR3 is built from 12 residues. The CDR3 spells CASSSSDQPQHF. CDR3 DNA: TGTGCCAGCAGCTCGTCGGATCAGCCCCAGCATTTT.

This chain joins TRBV6-5 and TRBJ2-7; D gene unclear. There are 11 residues in the CDR3. Trimming removed 5 bases from V and 1 base from J, with 3 bases in between. CDR1 and CDR2 (germline): MNHEY, SVGAGI. The CDR3 DNA is TGTGCCAGCAGTCGTTCCTACGAGCAGTACTTC. It yields the protein CASSRSYEQYF.

V is TRBV21-1 and J is TRBJ2-1; TRBD2, the table's D call, lacks a check against the DNA. TRBV21-1 is a pseudogene segment. This CDR3 comprises 17 residues. The CDR3 nucleotides read TGTGCCAGCAGCAGAGAACAGAGCGGGATTTCCTACAATGAGCAGTTCTTC. This gives the protein CASSREQSGISYNEQFF.

The chain combines TRBV5-1 with TRBJ2-3; possibly TRBD2 for D (5 bases). Looked up from germline, CDR1 is SGHRS and CDR2 is YFSETQ. The CDR3 runs to 16 residues. The V end was cut by 5 bases, the J end by 7 bases, with 23 bases between. The CDR3 loop reads CASSLASGLRANTQYF. CDR3 nucleotide sequence: TGCGCCAGCAGTCTAGCTTCGGGCCTGCGAGCCAATACGCAGTATTTT.

This rearrangement joins TRBV12-5 to TRBJ1-6, with D maybe TRBD1 (5 bases). Germline V gene sequence: CDR1 LGHNT, CDR2 FRNRAP. Trimming took 0 bases from V and 8 from J, leaving 17 bases between them. The CDR3 consists of 17 residues. The CDR3 bases are TGTGCTAGTGGTTTGGTACTTGGGACTTTCTCTTATTCACCCCTCCACTTT. Translating it yields CASGLVLGTFSYSPLHF.

V gene TRBV7-3 combines with J gene TRBJ2-3; D is perhaps TRBD2 (5 bases). Germline CDR1 reads SGHTA; CDR2 reads FQGTGA. The V gene lost 5 bases and the J gene lost 2 bases, with 11 bases spanning the gap. This CDR3 comprises 14 residues. The CDR3 coding sequence is TGTGCCAGCAGCATTTCGGGGAACACAGATACGCAGTATTTT. Its protein is CASSISGNTDTQYF.

The V gene is TRBV5-1, the J gene TRBJ2-6; 7 nucleotides match TRBD2. This CDR3 is 15 amino acids long. V gave up 4 bases and J gave up 2 bases; unmatched junction bases: 3. Per the germline V gene, CDR1 is SGHRS and CDR2 is YFSETQ. The CDR3 DNA reads as TGCGCCAGCAGCGTAACTAGCGCTGGGGCCAACGTCCTGACTTTC. Its protein is CASSVTSAGANVLTF.

The V call is TRBV7-2, the J call TRBJ2-5; 8 nucleotides align to TRBD2. Trimming took 1 base from V and 3 from J; bases not matched to a gene: 4. Germline lookup yields CDR1 SGHTA and CDR2 FQGNSA. The length of the CDR3 is 15 residues. The CDR3 sequence: CASSLEGLVEETQYF. The CDR3 nucleotides are TGTGCCAGCAGCTTAGAGGGACTAGTGGAAGAGACCCAGTACTTC.

The V call is TRBV18, the J call TRBJ1-2; D might be TRBD1 (5 bases). In germline, CDR1 is KGHSH, CDR2 LQKENI. The V gene lost 2 bases and the J gene lost 8 bases, with 21 bases spanning the gap. This CDR3 comprises 16 residues. This CDR3 reads CASSPNGDGQGGGYTF. The CDR3 DNA is TGTGCCAGCTCACCAAATGGGGACGGCCAGGGAGGAGGCTACACCTTC.

The chain has TRBV5-1 and TRBJ2-7; 8 bases fit TRBD1. Germline V CDR1 and CDR2: SGHRS, YFSETQ. The CDR3 has 13 amino acids. The V segment lost 2 bases and the J segment 7 bases; nucleotides outside the gene matches: 5. The CDR3 DNA reads TGCGCCAGCAGCTTTGGACAGGGATGGGAGCAGTACTTC. This codes for CASSFGQGWEQYF.

Notes on this clone: This sample also contains other DNA sequences that code for the same CDR3. V usage is TRBV5-1 and J usage is TRBJ1-1; possible D gene TRBD1, 6 bases. CDR1 is SGHRS, CDR2 YFSETQ, per germline. Trimming pared 4 bases from V and 4 bases from J, leaving 11 bases between. CDR3 size: 13 residues. In DNA, the CDR3 is TGCGCCAGCAGCCCGGGAGGGGGCACTGAAGCTTTCTTT. Protein sequence: CASSPGGGTEAFF.

The chain combines TRBV6-6 with TRBJ2-3; no clear D gene. Trimming pared 2 bases from V and 4 bases from J, leaving 4 bases between. The CDR3 has 12 residues. The germline CDR1 and CDR2 sequences are MNHNY and SVGAGI (reference sequence). The CDR3 loop is CASSYAADTQYF. DNA of the CDR3: TGTGCCAGCAGTTACGCGGCAGATACGCAGTATTTT.

V usage is TRBV30 and J usage is TRBJ2-5, with D tentatively TRBD1 (6 bases). The V end was cut by 5 bases, the J end by 1 base, with 11 bases between. Germline V gene sequence: CDR1 GTSNPN, CDR2 SVGIG (reference sequence). This CDR3 has 13 residues. Written as DNA, the CDR3 is TGTGCCTGGCTGATAGGGGGCCAAGAGACCCAGTACTTC. Its protein is CAWLIGGQETQYF.